This TCR beta chain is drawn from a study of T cells in Graves' hyperthyroidism and ophthalmopathy. Study-level results: Most thyroid clonotypes expanded above 0.001 appeared in blood too.

V trimming: 6 bases; J trimming: 8 bases; junction bases outside the gene matches: 18. The CDR3 is 16 residues long. Germline lookup yields CDR1 LNHDA and CDR2 SQIVND (reference sequence). Of note for this clonotype: The target antigen is unknown.

Those patients with uncontrolled infection, other autoimmune disease, pregnancy or lactation were excluded. Amplification of TCR beta CDR3 regions used RNA as the template. The HTBI primer set drove a first-round RT-PCR of the TCR CDR3. TCRdb independently ran MiXCR on the multiplex PCR reads; one entry per CDR3 protein. The sample consists of 480,000 or so distinct CDR3 sequences, 46% of them appearing once. The TCR comes from an adult woman with Graves' disease, either hyperthyroidism or ophthalmopathy (not recorded which). Sequenced input: peripheral blood or thyroid tissue (not recorded which). This chain uses TRBV19 with TRBJ1-2, with TRBD1 matching over 7 bases. CDR3 sequence reads: CASRSKKTGPRTGYTF. The CDR3 bases are TGTGCCAGTAGATCGAAGAAGACAGGGCCTAGGACCGGCTACACCTTC.